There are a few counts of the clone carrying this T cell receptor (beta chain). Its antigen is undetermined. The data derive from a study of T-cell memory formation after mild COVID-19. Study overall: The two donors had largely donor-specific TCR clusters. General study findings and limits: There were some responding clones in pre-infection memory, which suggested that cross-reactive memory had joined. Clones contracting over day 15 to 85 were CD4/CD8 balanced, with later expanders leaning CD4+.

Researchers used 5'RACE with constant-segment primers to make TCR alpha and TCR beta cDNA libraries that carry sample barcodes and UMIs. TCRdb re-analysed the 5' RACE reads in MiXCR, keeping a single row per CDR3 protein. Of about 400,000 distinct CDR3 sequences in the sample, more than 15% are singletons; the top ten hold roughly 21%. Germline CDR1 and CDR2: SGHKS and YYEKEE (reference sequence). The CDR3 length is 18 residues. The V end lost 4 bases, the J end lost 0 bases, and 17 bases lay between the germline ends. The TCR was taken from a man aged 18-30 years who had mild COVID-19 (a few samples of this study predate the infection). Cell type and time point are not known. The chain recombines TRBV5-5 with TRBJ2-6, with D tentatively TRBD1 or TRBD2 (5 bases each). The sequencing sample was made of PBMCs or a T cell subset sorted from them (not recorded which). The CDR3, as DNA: TGTGCCAGCAGCCTTTACGGGACGGCCCTCTCTGGGGCCAACGTCCTGACTTTC. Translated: CASSLYGTALSGANVLTF.